This TCR beta chain was identified during a study of response to subunit inactivated influenza vaccine. A note on this clonotype: The antigen remains unidentified.

One entry per CDR3 protein results from TCRdb running MiXCR on the RT-PCR reads. The sample has about 700,000 distinct CDR3 sequences, 14% seen once. Study-level findings and limits: Few additional T cells are recruited per seasonal influenza vaccination, authors suggested.

The CDR3 length is 15 residues. Germline CDR1 is MNHNS and CDR2 is SASEGT. V was clipped by 7 bases and J by 2 bases; unmatched bases: 5. The starting material was PBMCs from blood, obtained approximately 15 days before vaccination. The chain combines TRBV6-1 with TRBJ2-2; 9 bases align to TRBD1. The sequence was collected from a middle-aged man who received an inactivated influenza vaccine. CDR3 coding DNA: TGTGCCAGCAAAAGGACAGGGGTCAACACCGGGGAGCTGTTTTTT. Translating gives CASKRTGVNTGELFF.